Following are 2 T cell receptor beta chains from one sample sequenced in a study of blood T cell repertoires in COVID-19. TCRdb keeps only in-frame clones here, not all; method: immunoSEQ multiplex PCR. The sample lists around 18,000 clones; roughly 82% were seen once. The sample consisted of peripheral blood. Receptors were obtained from a man aged 70-80 years with COVID-19, enrolled during active disease.

This clone was counted between two and nine times. The V and J genes are TRBV7-2 and TRBJ2-2; perhaps TRBD2 as D (6 bases). The CDR3 totals 17 residues. In germline, CDR1 is SGHTA, CDR2 FQGNSA. V lost 5 bases to trimming and J lost 0 bases, with 16 bases between them. This chain's CDR3 is CASSVVASASNTGELFF. CDR3 nucleotides: TGTGCCAGCAGCGTAGTGGCTAGCGCCTCGAACACCGGGGAGCTGTTTTTT.

Relative to its sample, this clone is large. The chain carries TRBV19 and TRBJ2-1; 9 bases align to TRBD2. Germline V lookup: CDR1 LNHDA, CDR2 SQIVND (reference sequence). This CDR3 has 15 amino acids. V lost 6 bases to trimming and J lost 2 bases; unmatched junction nucleotides: 5. In nucleotides, the CDR3 is TGTGCCAGTAGACAGACTAGCGGAGCCTACAATGAGCAGTTCTTC. The encoded protein is CASRQTSGAYNEQFF. Using reference TRBV19 and TRBJ2-1 for the parts outside the CDR3, the full variable domain is DGGITQSPKYLFRKEGQNVTLSCEQNLNHDAMYWYRQDPGQGLRLIYYSQIVNDFQKGDIAEGYSVSREKKESFPLTVTSAQKNPTAFYLCASRQTSGAYNEQFFGPGTRLTVL.